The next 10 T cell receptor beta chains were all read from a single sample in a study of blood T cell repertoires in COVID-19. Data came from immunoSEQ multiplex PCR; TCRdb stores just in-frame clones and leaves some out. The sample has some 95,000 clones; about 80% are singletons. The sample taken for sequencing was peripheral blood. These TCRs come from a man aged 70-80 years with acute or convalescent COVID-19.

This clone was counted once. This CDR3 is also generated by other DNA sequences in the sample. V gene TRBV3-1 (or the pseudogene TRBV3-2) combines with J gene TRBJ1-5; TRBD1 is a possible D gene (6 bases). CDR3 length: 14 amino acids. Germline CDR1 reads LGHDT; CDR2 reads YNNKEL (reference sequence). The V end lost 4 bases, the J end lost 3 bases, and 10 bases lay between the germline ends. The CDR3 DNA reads TGTGCCAGCAGCCTCGGGGGGCTCAATCAGCCCCAGCATTTT. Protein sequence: CASSLGGLNQPQHF.

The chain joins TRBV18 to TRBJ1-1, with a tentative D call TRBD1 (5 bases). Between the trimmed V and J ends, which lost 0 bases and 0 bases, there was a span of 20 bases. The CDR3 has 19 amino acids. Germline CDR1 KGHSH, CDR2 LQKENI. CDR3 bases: TGTGCCAGCTCACCACCTGTTGGGGCAGCTCTCCGATTGAACACTGAAGCTTTCTTT. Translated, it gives CASSPPVGAALRLNTEAFF.

CDR3 region: CASSLQLNQPQHF. The DNA for the CDR3 is TGTGCCAGCAGTTTGCAGTTAAATCAGCCCCAGCATTTT. V usage is TRBV28 and J usage is TRBJ1-5; D not certain. Between the trimmed V and J ends, which lost 3 bases and 4 bases, there was a span of 7 bases. Germline-derived CDR1 and CDR2 are MDHEN and SYDVKM. This CDR3 is 13 amino acids long.

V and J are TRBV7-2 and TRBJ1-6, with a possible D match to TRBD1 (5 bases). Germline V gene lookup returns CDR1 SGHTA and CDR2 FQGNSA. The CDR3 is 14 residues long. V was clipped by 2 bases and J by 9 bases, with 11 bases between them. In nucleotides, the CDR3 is TGTGCCAGCAGCTTAACGAGGGGAGGTTCACCCCTCCACTTT. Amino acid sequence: CASSLTRGGSPLHF.

As DNA, the CDR3 is TGTGCCAGCAGTAGCGCGGGGACAGGGGATGGCTACACCTTC. Its translation: CASSSAGTGDGYTF. The chain joins TRBV6-4 to TRBJ1-2, with 10 bases matching TRBD1. The V segment lost 5 bases and the J segment 6 bases; nucleotides outside the gene matches: 6. The CDR3 is 14 residues long. Germline assignment: CDR1 MRHNA and CDR2 SNTAGT.

In DNA form, the CDR3 reads TGTGCCAGCAGCTCCCCACCACTGAATACGCAGTATTTT. Residues: CASSSPPLNTQYF. The gene calls are TRBV11-2 and TRBJ2-3; no clear D. The germline V gene encodes CDR1 SGHAT and CDR2 FQNNGV. This CDR3 has 13 amino acids. The V gene lost 4 bases and the J gene lost 7 bases, with 12 bases spanning the gap.

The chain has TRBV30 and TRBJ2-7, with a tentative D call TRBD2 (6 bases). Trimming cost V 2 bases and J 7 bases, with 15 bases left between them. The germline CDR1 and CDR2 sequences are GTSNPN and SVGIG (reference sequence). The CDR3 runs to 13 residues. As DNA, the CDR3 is TGTGCCTGGAGTTCTGGGACTCAGGGTGAGCAGTACTTC. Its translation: CAWSSGTQGEQYF.

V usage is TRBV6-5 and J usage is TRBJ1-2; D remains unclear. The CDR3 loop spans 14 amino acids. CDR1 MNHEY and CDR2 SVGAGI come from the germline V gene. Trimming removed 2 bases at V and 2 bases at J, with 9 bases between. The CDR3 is CASSYLSRNYGYTF. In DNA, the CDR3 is TGTGCCAGCAGTTACCTCTCCAGGAACTATGGCTACACCTTC.

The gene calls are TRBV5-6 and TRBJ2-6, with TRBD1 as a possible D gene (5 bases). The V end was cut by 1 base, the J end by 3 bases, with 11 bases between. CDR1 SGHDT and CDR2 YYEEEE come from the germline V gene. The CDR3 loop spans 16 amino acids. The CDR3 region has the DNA TGTGCCAGCAGCTTGACTACAGGTGATGGGGCCAACGTCCTGACTTTC. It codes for CASSLTTGDGANVLTF.

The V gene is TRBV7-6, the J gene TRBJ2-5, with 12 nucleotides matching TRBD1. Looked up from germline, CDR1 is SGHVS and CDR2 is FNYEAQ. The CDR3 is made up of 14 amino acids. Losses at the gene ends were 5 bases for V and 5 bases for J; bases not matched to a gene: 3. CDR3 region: CASSRGQGAETQYF. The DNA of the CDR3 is TGTGCCAGCAGCCGGGGACAGGGGGCCGAGACCCAGTACTTC.